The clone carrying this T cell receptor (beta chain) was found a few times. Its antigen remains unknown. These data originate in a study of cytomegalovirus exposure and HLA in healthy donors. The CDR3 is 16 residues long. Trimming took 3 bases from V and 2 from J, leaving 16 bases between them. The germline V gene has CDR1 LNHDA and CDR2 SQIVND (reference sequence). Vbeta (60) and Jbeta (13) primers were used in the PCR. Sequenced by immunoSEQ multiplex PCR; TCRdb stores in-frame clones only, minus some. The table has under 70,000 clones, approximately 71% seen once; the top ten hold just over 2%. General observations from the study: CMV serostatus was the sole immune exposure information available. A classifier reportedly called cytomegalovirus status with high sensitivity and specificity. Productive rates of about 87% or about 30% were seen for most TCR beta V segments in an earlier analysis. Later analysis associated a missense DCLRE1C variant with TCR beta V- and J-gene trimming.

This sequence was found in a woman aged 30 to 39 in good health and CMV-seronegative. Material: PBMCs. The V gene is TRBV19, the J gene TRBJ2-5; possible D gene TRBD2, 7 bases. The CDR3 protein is CASSMARGGLQETQYF. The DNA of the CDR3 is TGTGCCAGTAGTATGGCTCGCGGGGGCCTTCAAGAGACCCAGTACTTC.